This is a list of T cell receptor beta chains from one sample in a study of blood T cell repertoires in COVID-19. Measured with immunoSEQ multiplex PCR; TCRdb has only the in-frame clones, and not every one. The sample contains about 190,000 clones, 76% of which appear only once. The sample was PBMCs or T cells enriched from blood (not recorded which). These receptor sequences come from a woman in her 50s with acute COVID-19. Both conserved end residues are part of each CDR3. A D gene is named only where the DNA matches it firmly. Clone size, where shown, is once, few, many, or a class for clones that have expanded.

V: TRBV5-1; J: TRBJ1-1; D: NA; size: many; DNA: TGCGCCAGCAGCTTTTTTTCGGGGGCTGAAGCTTTCTTT; CDR3: CASSFFSGAEAFF
V: TRBV6-5; J: TRBJ1-1; D: NA; size: NA; DNA: TGTGCCAGCTCGATACAGATGAACACTGAAGCTTTCTTT; CDR3: CASSIQMNTEAFF
V: TRBV5-1; J: TRBJ2-1; D: NA; size: few; DNA: TGCGCCAGCAGCTTGTCCCGCCAGAATGAGCAGTTCTTC; CDR3: CASSLSRQNEQFF
V: TRBV6-5; J: TRBJ1-1; D: NA; size: NA; DNA: TGTGCCAGCAGGCTACAGGGAGTCAACACTGAAGCTTTCTTT; CDR3: CASRLQGVNTEAFF
V: TRBV25-1; J: TRBJ2-1; D: NA; size: few; DNA: TGTGCCAGCAGTCAAATGGCCAGGGGATACAATGAGCAGTTCTTC; CDR3: CASSQMARGYNEQFF
V: TRBV28; J: TRBJ2-1; D: NA; size: once; DNA: TGTGCCAGCAGTTTTGCCGGAGTTGAGCAGTTCTTC; CDR3: CASSFAGVEQFF
V: TRBV24-1; J: TRBJ2-2; D: NA; size: NA; DNA: TGTGCCACCAGGGCAGGGCCGACTCAGAACACCGGGGAGCTGTTTTTT; CDR3: CATRAGPTQNTGELFF
V: TRBV19; J: TRBJ1-1; D: NA; size: NA; DNA: TGTGCCAGTAGAGCCATTATGAACACTGAAGCTTTCTTT; CDR3: CASRAIMNTEAFF
V: TRBV7-7; J: TRBJ2-5; D: TRBD1; size: NA; DNA: TGTGCTAGCAGCCAAAGCGCGACAGGGGCGGGAGAGACCCAGTACTTC; CDR3: CASSQSATGAGETQYF
V: TRBV6-5; J: TRBJ1-2; D: NA; size: NA; DNA: TGTGCCAGCAGTTACGAAAACAAGGCGGTCGGCTACACCTTC; CDR3: CASSYENKAVGYTF
V: TRBV28; J: TRBJ1-1; D: NA; size: NA; DNA: TGTGCCAGCACCTTCGGGGGGAAGAGGGGTGAAGCTTTCTTT; CDR3: CASTFGGKRGEAFF
V: TRBV30; J: TRBJ1-2; D: TRBD1; size: NA; DNA: TGTGCCTGGAGTAGACGGACAGGGCTGAGCGGCTACACCTTC; CDR3: CAWSRRTGLSGYTF
V: TRBV3-1/TRBV3-2; J: TRBJ1-2; D: TRBD1; size: NA; DNA: TGTGCCAGCAACCACCGGGACAGAACCTATGGCTACACCTTC; CDR3: CASNHRDRTYGYTF
V: TRBV5-6; J: TRBJ2-3; D: NA; size: NA; DNA: TGTGCCAGCAGCTTGGTAGGAAGGAGAACAATCACAGATACGCAGTATTTT; CDR3: CASSLVGRRTITDTQYF
V: TRBV2; J: TRBJ1-1; D: NA; size: NA; DNA: TGTGCCAGCAGTGGGGATCTGACAGGTAACACTGAAGCTTTCTTT; CDR3: CASSGDLTGNTEAFF
V: TRBV25-1; J: TRBJ1-5; D: NA; size: NA; DNA: TGTGCCAGCAGTGATTCTGGGCAGGTGAATCAGCCCCAGCATTTT; CDR3: CASSDSGQVNQPQHF
V: TRBV19; J: TRBJ2-4; D: TRBD2; size: NA; DNA: TGTGCCACCTCGGGACTAGCGTTAAACATTCAGTACTTC; CDR3: CATSGLALNIQYF
V: TRBV7-9; J: TRBJ2-1; D: NA; size: NA; DNA: TGTGCCAGCAGCTTCCGGCAGGGTGGCTACAATGAGCAGTTCTTC; CDR3: CASSFRQGGYNEQFF
V: TRBV9; J: TRBJ2-3; D: TRBD2; size: NA; DNA: TGTGCCAGCAGCGCTTCCCTAGCGGGGGGGCGGGTAGATACGCAGTATTTT; CDR3: CASSASLAGGRVDTQYF
V: TRBV19; J: TRBJ1-4; D: TRBD1; size: NA; DNA: TGTGCCAGCCAAGAGACAGGGGGCTCTGAAAAACTGTTTTTT; CDR3: CASQETGGSEKLFF
V: TRBV6-5; J: TRBJ1-2; D: TRBD1; size: few; DNA: TGTGCCAGCAGTTACGCACGGACAGGGGGCGGCTATGGCTACACCTTC; CDR3: CASSYARTGGGYGYTF
V: TRBV12-5; J: TRBJ1-2; D: TRBD1; size: NA; DNA: TGTGCTAGTGGTTTGAGCGGACCGGGACAGGAACCCTATGGCTACACCTTC; CDR3: CASGLSGPGQEPYGYTF
V: TRBV9; J: TRBJ1-1; D: NA; size: NA; DNA: TGTGCCAGCAGCGTAGATGGTGGGAGGCAGAACACTGAAGCTTTCTTT; CDR3: CASSVDGGRQNTEAFF
V: TRBV5-1; J: TRBJ1-6; D: NA; size: NA; DNA: TGCGCCAGCAGCTTGGTAGGAGGGAATGTTAATTCACCCCTCCACTTT; CDR3: CASSLVGGNVNSPLHF
V: TRBV27; J: TRBJ1-1; D: TRBD1; size: NA; DNA: TGTGCCAGCAGTCCTGGGACAGGGAGGAACACTGAAGCTTTCTTT; CDR3: CASSPGTGRNTEAFF
V: TRBV9; J: TRBJ1-1; D: TRBD1; size: NA; DNA: TGTGCCAGCAGCGTAAGAGGGGGCGATGGGGCTTTCTTT; CDR3: CASSVRGGDGAFF
V: TRBV5-1; J: TRBJ2-2; D: TRBD2; size: few; DNA: TGCGCCAGCGCGCGGGGGGGCGCTCACACCGGGGAGCTGTTTTTT; CDR3: CASARGGAHTGELFF
V: TRBV30; J: TRBJ2-1; D: NA; size: NA; DNA: TGTGCCTGGAGTGCCGGACACCCTGCGAATGAGCAGTTCTTC; CDR3: CAWSAGHPANEQFF
V: TRBV7-9; J: TRBJ2-1; D: NA; size: NA; DNA: TGTGCCAGCAGACCGCTTCGAGGGTTGGTGTCCCGCTCCTACAATGAGCAGTTCTTC; CDR3: CASRPLRGLVSRSYNEQFF
V: TRBV24-1; J: TRBJ2-3; D: NA; size: once; DNA: TGTGCCACCAGTGATTTCACCCAAGCCACAGATACGCAGTATTTT; CDR3: CATSDFTQATDTQYF
V: TRBV2; J: TRBJ1-4; D: NA; size: once; DNA: TGTGCCAGCAGACCGACGGGACTTGAATCCGGAAAACTGTTTTTT; CDR3: CASRPTGLESGKLFF
V: TRBV7-7; J: TRBJ2-5; D: NA; size: NA; DNA: TGTGCTAGCAGCCCCCTCGCCGGACAGCAAGAGACCCAGTACTTC; CDR3: CASSPLAGQQETQYF
V: TRBV2; J: TRBJ2-2; D: NA; size: NA; DNA: TGTGCCAGCAGCCACAGGGAAACCACCGGGGAGCTGTTTTTT; CDR3: CASSHRETTGELFF
V: TRBV7-9; J: TRBJ1-1; D: NA; size: NA; DNA: TGTGCCAGCAGCTTAGAGCTGAACACTGAAGCTTTCTTT; CDR3: CASSLELNTEAFF
V: TRBV28; J: TRBJ2-3; D: NA; size: NA; DNA: TGTGCCAGCCAGGGCAACACAGATACGCAGTATTTT; CDR3: CASQGNTDTQYF
V: TRBV6-6; J: TRBJ2-5; D: TRBD1; size: NA; DNA: TGTGCCAGCAGTTTCCGACAGGGGGTTAGGGAGACCCAGTACTTC; CDR3: CASSFRQGVRETQYF
V: TRBV6-2/TRBV6-3; J: TRBJ1-2; D: TRBD1; size: NA; DNA: TGTGCCAGCAGTTACGGACAGGGGGCCTATGGCTACACCTTC; CDR3: CASSYGQGAYGYTF
V: TRBV5-1; J: TRBJ1-2; D: NA; size: few; DNA: TGCGCCAGCAGCTTGACCCCGGACTTATATGGCTACACCTTC; CDR3: CASSLTPDLYGYTF
V: TRBV5-1; J: TRBJ1-4; D: NA; size: NA; DNA: TGCGCCAGCAGCCGAGGCGGTGAAAATGAAAAACTGTTTTTT; CDR3: CASSRGGENEKLFF
V: TRBV6-5; J: TRBJ1-4; D: NA; size: NA; DNA: TGTGCCAGCAGCCCCCGGGTTAATGAAAAACTGTTTTTT; CDR3: CASSPRVNEKLFF
V: TRBV27; J: TRBJ2-5; D: TRBD2; size: few; DNA: TGTGCCAGCACCCCTCCGGGGGGGGTAGGGACCCAGTACTTC; CDR3: CASTPPGGVGTQYF
V: TRBV5-1; J: TRBJ1-2; D: NA; size: NA; DNA: TGCGCCAGCAGCTCTCAGGGAAATGGCTACACCTTC; CDR3: CASSSQGNGYTF
V: TRBV5-6; J: TRBJ1-2; D: TRBD1; size: NA; DNA: TGTGCCAGCAGCTGGGCGACAGGGTGGGAAGACTATGGCTACACCTTC; CDR3: CASSWATGWEDYGYTF
V: TRBV10-1; J: TRBJ1-1; D: NA; size: few; DNA: TGCGCCAGCAGTTCCGCCGGGGGGAACACTGAAGCTTTCTTT; CDR3: CASSSAGGNTEAFF
V: TRBV6-5; J: TRBJ2-1; D: TRBD2; size: NA; DNA: TGTGCCAGCAGTTACGTCAGCGGGGGGGCCAATGAGCAGTTCTTC; CDR3: CASSYVSGGANEQFF
V: TRBV2; J: TRBJ2-1; D: NA; size: NA; DNA: TGTGCCAGCAGCTGGGGTAGCGGCGGGAATGAGCAGTTCTTC; CDR3: CASSWGSGGNEQFF